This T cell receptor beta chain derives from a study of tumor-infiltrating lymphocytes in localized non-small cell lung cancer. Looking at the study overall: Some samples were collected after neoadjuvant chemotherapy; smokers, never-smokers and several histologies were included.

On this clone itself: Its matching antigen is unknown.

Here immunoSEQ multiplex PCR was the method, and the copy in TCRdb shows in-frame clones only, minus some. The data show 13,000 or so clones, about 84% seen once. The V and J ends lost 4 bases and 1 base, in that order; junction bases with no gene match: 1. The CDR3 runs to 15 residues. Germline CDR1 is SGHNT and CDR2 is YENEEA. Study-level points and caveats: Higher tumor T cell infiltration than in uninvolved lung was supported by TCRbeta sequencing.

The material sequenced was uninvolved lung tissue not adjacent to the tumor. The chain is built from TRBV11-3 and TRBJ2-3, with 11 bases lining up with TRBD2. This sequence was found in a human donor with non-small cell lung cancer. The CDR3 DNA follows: TGTGCCAGCAGCTCTAGCGGGGGGCGCACAGATACGCAGTATTTT. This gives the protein CASSSSGGRTDTQYF.